This TCR beta chain was found in a study of shared clonotypes between healthy human individuals. Study at large: CD4 naive and CD4 memory each took three plates per donor, while CD8 naive took two and CD8 memory one. Study results and caveats: The generation probabilities recorded for non-shared clonotypes fell below those of clonotypes shared by all four donors. An anticipated effect of sequencing depth on clonotype sharing among donors was recognized.

The assay was immunoSEQ multiplex PCR, and TCRdb's table has in-frame clones only and misses some. In the table there are 2 million to 2.5 million clones, over 85% of which are singletons. With 5 bases removed from V and 4 bases from J, the gap between germline ends came to 18 bases. CDR1 is SGHAT, CDR2 FQNNGV, per germline. This CDR3 contains 15 residues. As regards this clone: What it binds is not known.

The sequenced sample was naive CD4+ T cells from PBMCs. As to subset: CD45RA+ positively selected. The TCR was taken from a man aged 18 to 30 in good health. Some clones in this sample may be carry-over from other donors' samples. V and J are TRBV11-2 and TRBJ2-7, with D hard to call. This chain's CDR3 is CASSPGPRTFYEQYF. For the CDR3, the DNA is TGTGCCAGCAGCCCCGGGCCGAGGACCTTTTACGAGCAGTACTTC.